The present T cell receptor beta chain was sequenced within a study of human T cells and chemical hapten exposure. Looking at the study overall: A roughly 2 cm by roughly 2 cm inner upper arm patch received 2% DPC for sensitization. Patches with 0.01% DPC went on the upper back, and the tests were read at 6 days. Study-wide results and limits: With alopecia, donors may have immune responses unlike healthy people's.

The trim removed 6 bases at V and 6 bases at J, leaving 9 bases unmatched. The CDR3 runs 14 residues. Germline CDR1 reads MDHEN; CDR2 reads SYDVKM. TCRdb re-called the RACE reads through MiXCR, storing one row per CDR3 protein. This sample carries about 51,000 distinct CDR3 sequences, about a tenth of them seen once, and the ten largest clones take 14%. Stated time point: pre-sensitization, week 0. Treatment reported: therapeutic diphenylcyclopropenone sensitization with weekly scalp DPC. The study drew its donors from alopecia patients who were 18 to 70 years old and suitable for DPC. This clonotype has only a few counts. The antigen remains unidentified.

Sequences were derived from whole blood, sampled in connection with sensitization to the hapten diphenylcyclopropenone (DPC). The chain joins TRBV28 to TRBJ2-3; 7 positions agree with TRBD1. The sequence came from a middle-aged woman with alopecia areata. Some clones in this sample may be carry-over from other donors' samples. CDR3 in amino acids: CASSQPQGLDTQYF. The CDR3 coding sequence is TGTGCCAGCAGCCAACCACAGGGGCTGGATACGCAGTATTTT. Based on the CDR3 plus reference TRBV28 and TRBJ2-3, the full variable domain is DVKVTQSSRYLVKRTGEKVFLECVQDMDHENMFWYRQDPGLGLRLIYFSYDVKMKEKGDIPEGYSVSREKKERFSLILESASTNQTSMYLCASSQPQGLDTQYFGPGTRLTVL.